One sample yielded the 26 T cell receptor beta chains listed below, sequenced in a study of CD8+CD57+ T cells in acquired aplastic anemia. Genomic DNA, the template, was used for profiling of the TCR beta VDJ and CDR3. TCRdb reprocessed the reads with MiXCR, giving one entry per CDR3 protein. This sample has roughly 80,000 distinct CDR3 sequences, with approximately 46% found just once. What was sequenced was sorted CD4+, CD8+, or CD8+CD57+ T cells (not recorded which) from PBMCs. All receptors derive from a human donor in good health, serving as a control.

This clonotype appeared a few times. The chain recombines TRBV25-1 with TRBJ2-1, with 9 positions matching TRBD2. The CDR3 contains 15 residues. With 3 bases clipped from V and 4 bases from J, the junction kept 4 bases outside the gene matches. CDR1 MGHDK and CDR2 SYGVNS come from the germline V gene. In DNA, the CDR3 is TGTGCCAGCAGTGAGAGTAGCGGGGGATACAATGAGCAGTTCTTC. It yields the protein CASSESSGGYNEQFF.

The chain couples TRBV5-1 to TRBJ2-5; 8 nucleotides align to TRBD1. The J segment lost 5 bases and the V segment lost 2 bases, leaving 5 bases of the junction unmatched. Germline V gives CDR1 SGHRS, CDR2 YFSETQ. The CDR3 has 14 amino acids. CDR3 DNA sequence: TGCGCCAGCAGCTTCGGTCAGGGGGCCGAGACCCAGTACTTC. It yields the protein CASSFGQGAETQYF.

A word on this clonotype: This sequence may be a read error, since a much larger clone differs from it by one base. The V and J genes are TRBV20-1 and TRBJ2-5, with D possibly being TRBD1 (6 bases). The CDR3 is made up of 15 amino acids. Germline CDR1 is DFQATT and CDR2 is SNEGSKA (reference sequence). Here the CDR3 reads CSARDRGQPMETQHF. The CDR3 DNA sequence: TGCAGTGCTAGAGATAGAGGACAGCCGATGGAGACCCAGCACTTC.

The sample holds many counts of this clonotype. This chain connects TRBV24-1 to TRBJ2-1, with D perhaps TRBD2 (7 bases). Trimming pared 1 base from V and 3 bases from J, leaving 12 bases between. This CDR3 region has 16 residues. Per germline, CDR1 KGHDR and CDR2 SFDVKD. The CDR3, as DNA: TGTGCCACCAGTGATTTAGGGGGGAGGGACTACAATGAGCAGTTCTTC. Translating it yields CATSDLGGRDYNEQFF.

The gene calls are TRBV7-2 and TRBJ2-5, with D hard to call. V lost 7 bases and J lost 0, with 3 bases in between. The CDR3 consists of 11 residues. CDR1 and CDR2 from the germline V gene are SGHTA and FQGNSA. CDR3 sequence (DNA): TGTGCCAGCAAGTACCAAGAGACCCAGTACTTC. It yields the protein CASKYQETQYF.

The chain is built from TRBV10-3 and TRBJ2-5, with D perhaps matching TRBD2 (6 bases). The ends were cut back, 10 bases at V and 4 bases at J, with 16 bases in the middle. The CDR3 is made up of 13 amino acids. Per the germline V gene, CDR1 is ENHRY and CDR2 is SYGVKD. The CDR3 loop is CATGGGAGETQYF. The CDR3 nucleotides are TGTGCCACCGGTGGCGGGGCCGGAGAGACCCAGTACTTC.

CDR3 nucleotide sequence: TGTGCCAGCAAACGGGGGGCGTACGAGCAGTACTTC. Translating gives CASKRGAYEQYF. The rearrangement joins TRBV7-2 to TRBJ2-7; tentatively, D is TRBD2 (7 bases). The CDR3 loop spans 12 amino acids. The V end was cut by 7 bases, the J end by 4 bases, with 11 bases between. Germline lookup yields CDR1 SGHTA and CDR2 FQGNSA.

In this sample, this clonotype turned up once. The chain employs TRBV15 and TRBJ2-5; D is unclear. This CDR3 is built from 13 residues. V lost 7 bases, J lost 6 bases, and 15 bases lay in between. The germline V gene has CDR1 LNHNV and CDR2 YYDKDF (reference sequence). The DNA of the CDR3 is TGTGCCACCACGGCCGCAAGTTTTCAGACCCAGTACTTC. Amino acid sequence: CATTAASFQTQYF.

This clonotype occurred a few times. The chain has TRBV11-1 and TRBJ2-2, with 7 bases that match TRBD1. This CDR3 spans 16 amino acids. The germline gives CDR1 SGHAT, CDR2 FQDESV (reference sequence). V lost 1 base and J lost 3; bases outside the gene matches: 5. CDR3 region: CASSLGGGRYTGELFF. CDR3 DNA sequence: TGTGCCAGCAGCTTAGGAGGGGGCAGATACACCGGGGAGCTGTTTTTT. The whole variable domain, filled in from reference TRBV11-1 and TRBJ2-2, reads EAEVAQSPRYKITEKSQAVAFWCDPISGHATLYWYRQILGQGPELLVQFQDESVVDDSQLPKDRFSAERLKGVDSTLKIQPAELGDSAMYLCASSLGGGRYTGELFFGEGSRLTVL.

This clonotype was counted at least ten times. This chain connects TRBV9 to TRBJ2-1, with 10 bases fitting TRBD2. Germline values: CDR1 SGDLS, CDR2 YYNGEE. Trimming at V came to 4 bases and at J to 5 bases, leaving 6 bases not matched to a gene. The CDR3 runs to 15 residues. The CDR3 region is CASSPSGSSHNEQFF. The CDR3 DNA is TGTGCCAGCAGCCCTAGCGGGAGTAGCCACAATGAGCAGTTCTTC. The variable domain in full, completed from reference TRBV9 and TRBJ2-1, reads DSGVTQTPKHLITATGQRVTLRCSPRSGDLSVYWYQQSLDQGLQFLIQYYNGEERAKGNILERFSAQQFPDLHSELNLSSLELGDSALYFCASSPSGSSHNEQFFGPGTRLTVL.

The J gene is TRBJ2-1, the V gene TRBV7-3; D call uncertain. The CDR3 contains 12 residues. V was clipped by 3 bases and J by 7 bases, with 7 bases between them. Germline CDR1 is SGHTA and CDR2 is FQGTGA. CDR3 residues: CASSFRPNEQFF. CDR3 sequence (DNA): TGTGCCAGCAGCTTCAGACCGAATGAGCAGTTCTTC.

Many counts were recorded for this clonotype. CDR3 protein: CSVEGHSSGAGEQYF. In DNA, the CDR3 is TGCAGCGTTGAAGGGCATTCGTCGGGGGCAGGCGAGCAGTACTTC. The chain uses TRBV29-1 and TRBJ2-7; TRBD1 or TRBD2 may be the D gene (6 bases each). V was trimmed by 1 base and J by 6 bases, leaving 19 bases between them. Looked up from germline, CDR1 is SQVTM and CDR2 is ANQGSEA. The CDR3 is made up of 15 amino acids.

The chain recombines TRBV19 with TRBJ2-1, with 11 bases fitting TRBD1. This CDR3 has 13 amino acids. Trimming cost V 11 bases and J 7 bases; bases outside gene matches: 7. The germline gives CDR1 LNHDA, CDR2 SQIVND (reference sequence). The CDR3 DNA is TGTGCCCCCGTGGGGACAGGGGGTAATGAGCAGTTCTTC. Its translation is CAPVGTGGNEQFF.

This rearrangement joins TRBV5-1 to TRBJ1-1; no definite D call. Trimming took 4 bases from V and 3 from J, leaving 16 bases between them. The CDR3 contains 15 residues. Germline V gene data show CDR1 as SGHRS and CDR2 as YFSETQ. Here the CDR3 DNA reads TGCGCCAGCAGCCAAGAACAACACGGTTACACTGAAGCTTTCTTT. Residues: CASSQEQHGYTEAFF.

A remark on this clonotype: An end of the junction does not agree with germline; a read error may underlie this. V and J are TRBV2 and TRBJ2-7; D could derive from TRBD1 or TRBD2 (6 bases each). The CDR3 has 15 residues. Germline CDR1 is SNHLY and CDR2 is FYNNEI. The CDR3 DNA sequence: TGTGCCCGCAGTCCCTCTATGAGGGGGGCTTACGAGCAGTACTTC. Protein product: CARSPSMRGAYEQYF.

As for this clonotype: One end of the junction does not line up with germline, which may come from a read error. V and J are TRBV25-1 and TRBJ2-3; TRBD2 aligns across 10 bases. The germline V gene has CDR1 MGHDK and CDR2 SYGVNS. The CDR3 totals 18 residues. DNA for the CDR3: TGTGCCGGCAGTGCCCTAGCGGTAGCGGGGGGTAACACAGATACGCAGTATTTT. Translated, it gives CAGSALAVAGGNTDTQYF.

In this sample, this clonotype turned up a few times. The chain employs TRBV27 and TRBJ1-1; D gene ambiguous. Trimming took 3 bases from V and 1 from J, leaving 6 bases between them. Germline CDR1 is MNHEY and CDR2 is SMNVEV (reference sequence). This CDR3 is 13 amino acids long. CDR3 sequence (DNA): TGTGCCAGCAGTTTCGACGGGAACACTGAAGCTTTCTTT. Protein product: CASSFDGNTEAFF.

This clonotype was detected only a few times. J is TRBJ2-2 and V is TRBV10-3; no definite D call. The CDR3 sequence is 14 residues long. The V end lost 10 bases, the J end lost 1 base, and 13 bases lay between the germline ends. CDR1 ENHRY and CDR2 SYGVKD come from the germline V gene. DNA of the CDR3: TGTGCCAGCACCTTCGGGCTGAACACCGGGGAGCTGTTTTTT. Its protein product is CASTFGLNTGELFF.

This sequence joins TRBV5-1 and TRBJ2-7, with a weak D call TRBD2 (5 bases). The DNA end lines up better with TRBJ2-5; the J call may be wrong. This CDR3 has 16 residues. Germline V gene lookup returns CDR1 SGHRS and CDR2 YFSETQ. The CDR3 reads CASSFATPGREGTQYF. For the CDR3, the DNA is TGCGCCAGCAGTTTCGCGACCCCGGGCCGCGAGGGGACCCAGTACTTC.

Remarks on this clonotype: A much larger clone differs by one base, so this may be a read error. V usage is TRBV12-3 or TRBV12-4 and J usage is TRBJ1-2; D ambiguous. The CDR3 covers 15 residues. This CDR3 reads CASSSSGRTDHGYAF. The CDR3 DNA reads as TGTGCCAGCAGTTCCAGCGGACGGACTGATCATGGCTACGCCTTC.

The gene calls are TRBV12-3 or TRBV12-4 and TRBJ1-6; perhaps TRBD1 as D (6 bases). The CDR3 loop spans 15 amino acids. The ends were cut back, 6 bases at V and 6 bases at J, with 15 bases in the middle. The CDR3 nucleotides are TGTGCCAGCAGGGCGACAGGTGGGGTTAATTCACCCCTCCACTTT. It yields the protein CASRATGGVNSPLHF.

This clonotype was picked up one time. The gene calls are TRBV29-1 and TRBJ2-5; D is undetermined. Germline V gene lookup returns CDR1 SQVTM and CDR2 ANQGSEA. V was clipped by 3 bases and J by 5 bases, with 7 bases between them. The length of the CDR3 is 11 residues. CDR3 loop: CSVDGQETQYF. CDR3 DNA: TGCAGCGTTGACGGTCAGGAGACCCAGTACTTC.

This clonotype was detected many times. J is TRBJ1-2 and V is TRBV4-1, with D possibly TRBD1 on 6 matching bases. V was shortened by 0 bases and J by 6 bases, with 14 bases between the two germline ends. CDR3 length equals 15 residues. Germline assignment: CDR1 MGHRA and CDR2 YSYEKL. CDR3 nucleotides: TGCGCCAGCAGCCAAGATCCGGGGGCGCCGGATGGCTACACCTTC. The encoded protein is CASSQDPGAPDGYTF.

V gene TRBV29-1 combines with J gene TRBJ1-1; D is ambiguous. The V gene's germline CDR1 is SQVTM and CDR2 ANQGSEA. This CDR3 is built from 12 residues. V lost 1 base and J 7 bases, leaving 10 bases between the germline ends. CDR3 DNA: TGCAGCGTTGAAGCGGCAGGAATTGAAGCTTTCTTT. Protein product: CSVEAAGIEAFF.

This chain joins TRBV28 and TRBJ2-7; D unresolved. Per the germline V gene, CDR1 is MDHEN and CDR2 is SYDVKM. CDR3 size: 14 residues. V was trimmed by 5 bases and J by 0 bases, leaving 11 bases between them. The CDR3 nucleotides read TGTGCCAGCAGTCGACTGTCGAGCTCCTACGAGCAGTACTTC. Encoded protein: CASSRLSSSYEQYF.

About this clonotype: Its ends do not fully match the called genes, so a read error is possible. The rearrangement links TRBV10-2 to TRBJ1-6; no firm D call. From germline, CDR1 is WSHSY and CDR2 SAAADI. The CDR3 spans 14 residues. The CDR3 reads CASSERGGNSPLHF. The CDR3 bases are TGCGCTAGCAGTGAACGGGGTGGCAATTCACCCCTCCACTTT.